Reported below is one T cell receptor beta chain. Its target is unknown. Trimming removed 6 bases from V and 3 bases from J, with 19 bases in between. The CDR3 loop spans 15 amino acids. From germline, CDR1 is DFQATT and CDR2 SNEGSKA (reference sequence). Constant-segment primers were used for 5'RACE, and the resulting TCR alpha and TCR beta cDNA libraries carried sample barcodes and UMIs. TCRdb analysed the 5' RACE reads with MiXCR anew, one entry per CDR3 protein. The table has about 400,000 distinct CDR3 sequences, approximately 15% seen once; the top ten hold about 22%. The data were taken from a study of T-cell memory formation after mild COVID-19. Findings and caveats of the study: Pre-infection memory showed some responding clones, and this suggested that cross-reactive memory joined.

This chain connects TRBV20-1 to TRBJ2-3; perhaps TRBD2 as D (6 bases). Sequencing was done on a sample of PBMCs or a T cell subset sorted from them (not recorded which). The clonotype was recovered from a man aged 18 to 35 who had mild COVID-19 (a few samples of this study predate the infection). Cell type and time point are not known. The CDR3 reads CSAGYLGGVTDTQYF. CDR3 sequence (DNA): TGCAGTGCGGGGTATTTGGGCGGGGTAACAGATACGCAGTATTTT.